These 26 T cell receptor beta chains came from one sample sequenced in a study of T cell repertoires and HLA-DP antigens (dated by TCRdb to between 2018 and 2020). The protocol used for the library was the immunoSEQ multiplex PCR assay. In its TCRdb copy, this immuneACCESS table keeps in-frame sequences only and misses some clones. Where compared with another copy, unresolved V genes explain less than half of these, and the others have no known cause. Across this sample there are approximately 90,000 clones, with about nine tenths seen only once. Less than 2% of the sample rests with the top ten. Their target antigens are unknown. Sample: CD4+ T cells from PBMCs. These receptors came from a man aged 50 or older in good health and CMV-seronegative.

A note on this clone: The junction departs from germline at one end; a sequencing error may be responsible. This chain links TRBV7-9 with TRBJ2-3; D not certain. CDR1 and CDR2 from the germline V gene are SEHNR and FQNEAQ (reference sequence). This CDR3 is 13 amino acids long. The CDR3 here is CASRLDTADTQYF. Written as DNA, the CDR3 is TGTGCCAGCAGATTAGACACGGCAGATACGCAGTATTTT.

In DNA form, the CDR3 reads TGTGCCAGCAGTGAGAGAAGACACAGGGAAGAGGGCACTGAAGCTTTCTTT. This translates into CASSERRHREEGTEAFF. V and J are TRBV6-1 and TRBJ1-1; TRBD1 is a possible D gene (6 bases). Between the trimmed V and J ends, which lost 3 bases and 4 bases, there was a span of 21 bases. This CDR3 region has 17 residues. Germline V gene data show CDR1 as MNHNS and CDR2 as SASEGT.

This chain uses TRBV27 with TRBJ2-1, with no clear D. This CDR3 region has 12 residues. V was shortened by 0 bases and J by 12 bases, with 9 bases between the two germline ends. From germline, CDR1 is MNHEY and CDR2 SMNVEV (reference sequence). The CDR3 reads CASSLSAGPQFF. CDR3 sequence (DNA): TGTGCCAGCAGTTTATCGGCTGGCCCGCAGTTCTTC.

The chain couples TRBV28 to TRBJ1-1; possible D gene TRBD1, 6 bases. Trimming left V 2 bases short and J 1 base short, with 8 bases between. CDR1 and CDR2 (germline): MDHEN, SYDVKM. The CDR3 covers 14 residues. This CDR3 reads CASSLATGNTEAFF. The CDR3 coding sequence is TGTGCCAGCAGTTTAGCGACAGGGAACACTGAAGCTTTCTTT. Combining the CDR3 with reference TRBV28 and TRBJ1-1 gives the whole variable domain DVKVTQSSRYLVKRTGEKVFLECVQDMDHENMFWYRQDPGLGLRLIYFSYDVKMKEKGDIPEGYSVSREKKERFSLILESASTNQTSMYLCASSLATGNTEAFFGQGTRLTVV.

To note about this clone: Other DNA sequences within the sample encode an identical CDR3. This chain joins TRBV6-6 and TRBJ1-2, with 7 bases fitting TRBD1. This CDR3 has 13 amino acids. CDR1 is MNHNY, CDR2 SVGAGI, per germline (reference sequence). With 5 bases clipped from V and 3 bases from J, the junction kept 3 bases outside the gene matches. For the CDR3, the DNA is TGTGCCAGCAGTCCTACAGGGGACTATGGCTACACCTTC. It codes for CASSPTGDYGYTF.

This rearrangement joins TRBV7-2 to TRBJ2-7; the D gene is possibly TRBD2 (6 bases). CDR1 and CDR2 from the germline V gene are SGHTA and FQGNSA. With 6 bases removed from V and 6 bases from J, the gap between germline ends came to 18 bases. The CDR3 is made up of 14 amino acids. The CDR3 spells CASRAQGEVSEQYF. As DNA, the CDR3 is TGTGCCAGCAGGGCCCAAGGGGAGGTGAGCGAGCAGTACTTC.

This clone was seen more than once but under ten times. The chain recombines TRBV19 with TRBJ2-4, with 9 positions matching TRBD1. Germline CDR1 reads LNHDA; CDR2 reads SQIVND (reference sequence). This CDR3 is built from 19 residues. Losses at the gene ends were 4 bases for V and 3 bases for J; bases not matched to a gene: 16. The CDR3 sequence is CASSSPLSDRGVSKNIQYF. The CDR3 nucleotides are TGTGCCAGTAGTAGTCCACTCTCGGACAGGGGAGTTAGCAAAAACATTCAGTACTTC.

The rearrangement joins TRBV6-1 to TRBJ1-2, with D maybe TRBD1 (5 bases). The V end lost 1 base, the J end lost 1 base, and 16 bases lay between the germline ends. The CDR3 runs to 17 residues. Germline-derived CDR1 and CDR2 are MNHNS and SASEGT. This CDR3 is CASSEGVRTLNNYGYTF. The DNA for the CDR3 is TGTGCCAGCAGTGAAGGCGTTAGGACACTTAATAACTATGGCTACACCTTC.

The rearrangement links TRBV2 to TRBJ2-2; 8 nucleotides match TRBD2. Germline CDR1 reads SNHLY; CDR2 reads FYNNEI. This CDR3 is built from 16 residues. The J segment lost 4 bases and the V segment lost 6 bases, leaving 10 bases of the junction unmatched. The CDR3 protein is CASSWEGLDFTGELFF. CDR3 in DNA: TGTGCCAGCAGCTGGGAGGGACTAGATTTCACCGGGGAGCTGTTTTTT.

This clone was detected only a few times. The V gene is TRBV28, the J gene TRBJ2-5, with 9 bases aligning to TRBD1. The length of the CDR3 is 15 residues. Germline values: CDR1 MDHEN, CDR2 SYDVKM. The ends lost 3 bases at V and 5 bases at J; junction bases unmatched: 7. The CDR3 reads CASSFPGTGPETQYF. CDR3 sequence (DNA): TGTGCCAGCAGTTTCCCCGGGACAGGGCCGGAGACCCAGTACTTC. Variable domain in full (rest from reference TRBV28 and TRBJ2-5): DVKVTQSSRYLVKRTGEKVFLECVQDMDHENMFWYRQDPGLGLRLIYFSYDVKMKEKGDIPEGYSVSREKKERFSLILESASTNQTSMYLCASSFPGTGPETQYFGPGTRLLVL.

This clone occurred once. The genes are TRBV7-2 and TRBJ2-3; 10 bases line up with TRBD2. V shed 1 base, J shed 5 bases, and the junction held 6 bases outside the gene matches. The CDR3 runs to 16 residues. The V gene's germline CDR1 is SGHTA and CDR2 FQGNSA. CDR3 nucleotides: TGTGCCAGCAGCTTAGTTCCAGCGGGGGGGCAAGATACGCAGTATTTT. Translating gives CASSLVPAGGQDTQYF.

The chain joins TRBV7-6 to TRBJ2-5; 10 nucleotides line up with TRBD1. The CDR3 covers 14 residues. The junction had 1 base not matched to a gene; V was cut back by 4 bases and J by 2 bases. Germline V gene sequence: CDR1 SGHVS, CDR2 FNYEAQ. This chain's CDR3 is CASSSGQGQETQYF. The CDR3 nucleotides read TGTGCCAGCAGCTCGGGACAGGGGCAAGAGACCCAGTACTTC.

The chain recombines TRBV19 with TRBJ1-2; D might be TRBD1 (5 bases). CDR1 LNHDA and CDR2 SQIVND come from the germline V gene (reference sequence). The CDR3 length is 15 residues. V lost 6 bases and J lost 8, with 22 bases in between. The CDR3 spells CASRFLTGAGGGYTF. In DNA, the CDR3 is TGTGCCAGTAGATTTCTTACCGGGGCAGGAGGAGGCTACACCTTC.

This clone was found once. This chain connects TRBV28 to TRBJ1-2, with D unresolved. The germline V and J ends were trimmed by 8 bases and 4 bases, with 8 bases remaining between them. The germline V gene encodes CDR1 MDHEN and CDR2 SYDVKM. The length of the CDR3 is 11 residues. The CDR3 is CASGVTYGYTF. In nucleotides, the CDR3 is TGTGCCAGCGGGGTGACCTATGGCTACACCTTC.

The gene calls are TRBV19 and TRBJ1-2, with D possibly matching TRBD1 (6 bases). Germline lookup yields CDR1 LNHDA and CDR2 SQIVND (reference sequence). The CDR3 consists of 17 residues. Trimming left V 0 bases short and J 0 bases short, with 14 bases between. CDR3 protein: CASSIEAGASANYGYTF. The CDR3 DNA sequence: TGTGCCAGTAGTATAGAGGCAGGGGCCTCCGCTAACTATGGCTACACCTTC. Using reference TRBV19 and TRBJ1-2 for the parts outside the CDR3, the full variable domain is DGGITQSPKYLFRKEGQNVTLSCEQNLNHDAMYWYRQDPGQGLRLIYYSQIVNDFQKGDIAEGYSVSREKKESFPLTVTSAQKNPTAFYLCASSIEAGASANYGYTFGSGTRLTVV.

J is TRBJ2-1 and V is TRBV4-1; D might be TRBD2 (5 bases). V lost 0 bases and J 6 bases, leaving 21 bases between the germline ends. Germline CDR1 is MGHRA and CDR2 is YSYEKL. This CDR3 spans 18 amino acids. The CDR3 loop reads CASSQDNSGRGYGNEQFF. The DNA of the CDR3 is TGCGCCAGCAGCCAAGACAACTCCGGGCGAGGGTACGGCAATGAGCAGTTCTTC.

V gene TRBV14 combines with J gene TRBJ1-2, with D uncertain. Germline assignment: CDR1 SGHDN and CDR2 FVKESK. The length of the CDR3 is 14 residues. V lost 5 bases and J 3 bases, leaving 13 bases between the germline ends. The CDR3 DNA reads TGTGCCAGCAGCAACGATTGGACGGACTATGGCTACACCTTC. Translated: CASSNDWTDYGYTF.

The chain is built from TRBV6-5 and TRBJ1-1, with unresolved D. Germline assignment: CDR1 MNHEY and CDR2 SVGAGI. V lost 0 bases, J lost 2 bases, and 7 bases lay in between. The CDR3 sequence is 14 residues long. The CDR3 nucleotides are TGTGCCAGCAGTTACTCCGGTAGTAACACTGAAGCTTTCTTT. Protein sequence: CASSYSGSNTEAFF.

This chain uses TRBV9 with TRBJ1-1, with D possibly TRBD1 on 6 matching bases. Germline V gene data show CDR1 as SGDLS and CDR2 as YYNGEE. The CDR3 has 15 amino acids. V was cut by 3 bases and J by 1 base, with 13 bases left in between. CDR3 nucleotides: TGTGCCAGCAGCGAGGGGGGCTCTCGGAACACTGAAGCTTTCTTT. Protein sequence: CASSEGGSRNTEAFF.

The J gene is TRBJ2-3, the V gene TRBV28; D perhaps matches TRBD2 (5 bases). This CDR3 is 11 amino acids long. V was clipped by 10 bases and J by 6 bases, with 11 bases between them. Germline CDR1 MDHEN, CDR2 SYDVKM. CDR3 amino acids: CATGKSDTQYF. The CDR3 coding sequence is TGTGCCACCGGGAAATCTGATACGCAGTATTTT.

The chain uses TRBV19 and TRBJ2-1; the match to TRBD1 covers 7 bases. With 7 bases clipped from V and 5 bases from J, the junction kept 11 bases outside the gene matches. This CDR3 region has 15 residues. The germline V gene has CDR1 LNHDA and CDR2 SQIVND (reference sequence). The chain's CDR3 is CASISGTEINNEQFF. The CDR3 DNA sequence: TGTGCCAGTATCTCGGGGACAGAGATTAACAATGAGCAGTTCTTC.

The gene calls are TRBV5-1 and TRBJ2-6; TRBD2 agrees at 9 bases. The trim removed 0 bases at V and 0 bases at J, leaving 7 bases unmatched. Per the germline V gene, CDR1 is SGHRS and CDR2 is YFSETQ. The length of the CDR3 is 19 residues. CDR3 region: CASSLGPSGTPSGANVLTF. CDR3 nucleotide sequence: TGCGCCAGCAGCTTGGGTCCTAGCGGGACCCCCTCTGGGGCCAACGTCCTGACTTTC.

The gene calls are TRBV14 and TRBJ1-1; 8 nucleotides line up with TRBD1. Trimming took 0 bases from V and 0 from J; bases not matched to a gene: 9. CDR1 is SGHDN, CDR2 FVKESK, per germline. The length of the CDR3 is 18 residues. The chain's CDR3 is CASSQEFGQGLMNTEAFF. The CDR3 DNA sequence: TGTGCCAGCAGCCAAGAATTTGGACAGGGCTTAATGAACACTGAAGCTTTCTTT.

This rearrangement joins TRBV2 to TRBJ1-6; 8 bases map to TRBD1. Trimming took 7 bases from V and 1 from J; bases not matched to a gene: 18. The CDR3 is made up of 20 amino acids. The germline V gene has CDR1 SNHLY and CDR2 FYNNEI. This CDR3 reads CASKMQGAVVGGSYNSPLHF. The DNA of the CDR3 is TGTGCCAGCAAGATGCAGGGGGCGGTAGTCGGTGGTTCCTATAATTCACCCCTCCACTTT.

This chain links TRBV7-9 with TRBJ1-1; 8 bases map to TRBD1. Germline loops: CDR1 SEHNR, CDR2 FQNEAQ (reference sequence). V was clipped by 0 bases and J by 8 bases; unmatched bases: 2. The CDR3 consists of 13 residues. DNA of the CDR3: TGTGCCAGCAGCTTAGCGGGACAGGTGGAAGCTTTCTTT. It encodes CASSLAGQVEAFF.

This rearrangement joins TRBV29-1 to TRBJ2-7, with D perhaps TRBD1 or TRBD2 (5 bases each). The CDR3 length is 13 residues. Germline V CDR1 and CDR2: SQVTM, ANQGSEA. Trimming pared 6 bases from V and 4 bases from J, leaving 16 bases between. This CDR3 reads CSVMGDSFYEQYF. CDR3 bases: TGCAGCGTCATGGGAGACAGCTTTTACGAGCAGTACTTC.